The entry below gives a single TCR beta chain sequence along with its context. These data are taken from a study of blood T cell repertoires in COVID-19. Overall study: Spain, Italy and the United States supplied samples that represented acute and convalescent COVID-19. T cells, B-cell-depleted T cells, or PBMCs provided the cDNA or gDNA that served as material.

Unmatched junction bases numbered 11, after V lost 2 bases and J lost 6 bases. Germline V CDR1 and CDR2: SGHTA, FQGNSA. This CDR3 has 16 amino acids. Original processing notes: Amplified reference gene primers provided the basis for estimating nucleated cell counts. Using immunoSEQ multiplex PCR, the repertoire was profiled, and TCRdb retains in-frame clones only, with some absent. Clone size and V and J calls were adopted from that table, with D and trimming inferred from the DNA. This sample has about 280,000 clones; almost 90% occur once, and the top ten carry 1.5% to 2%. Source material: PBMCs or T cells enriched from blood (not recorded which). The clonotype comes from a woman under 30 with acute COVID-19. This chain links TRBV7-2 with TRBJ1-2, with 8 bases identical to TRBD1. The CDR3 DNA is TGTGCCAGCAGCTTATTTGTGACAGGGGATTCTCATGGCTACACCTTC. This gives the protein CASSLFVTGDSHGYTF. Variable domain in full (rest from reference TRBV7-2 and TRBJ1-2): GAGVSQSPSNKVTEKGKDVELRCDPISGHTALYWYRQSLGQGLEFLIYFQGNSAPDKSGLPSDRFSAERTGGSVSTLTIQRTQQEDSAVYLCASSLFVTGDSHGYTFGSGTRLTVV.